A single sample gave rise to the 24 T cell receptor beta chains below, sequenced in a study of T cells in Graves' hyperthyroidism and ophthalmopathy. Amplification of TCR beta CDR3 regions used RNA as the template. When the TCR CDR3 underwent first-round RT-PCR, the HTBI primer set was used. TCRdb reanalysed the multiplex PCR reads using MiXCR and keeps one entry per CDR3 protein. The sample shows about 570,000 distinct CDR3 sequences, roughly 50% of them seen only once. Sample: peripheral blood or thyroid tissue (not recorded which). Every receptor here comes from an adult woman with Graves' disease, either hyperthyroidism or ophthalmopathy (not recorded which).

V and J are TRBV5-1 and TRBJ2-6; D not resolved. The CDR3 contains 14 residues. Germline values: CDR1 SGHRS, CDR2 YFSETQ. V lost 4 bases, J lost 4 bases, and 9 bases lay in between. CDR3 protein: CASSQNSGANVLTF. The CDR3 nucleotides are TGCGCCAGCAGCCAGAATTCCGGGGCCAACGTCCTGACTTTC.

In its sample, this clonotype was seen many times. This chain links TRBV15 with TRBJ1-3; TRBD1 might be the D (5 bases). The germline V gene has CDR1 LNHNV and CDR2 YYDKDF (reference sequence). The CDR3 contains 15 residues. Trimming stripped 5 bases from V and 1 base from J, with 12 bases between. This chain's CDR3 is CATSAFGGSGNTIYF. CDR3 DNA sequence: TGTGCCACCAGCGCGTTCGGGGGGTCTGGAAACACCATATATTTT.

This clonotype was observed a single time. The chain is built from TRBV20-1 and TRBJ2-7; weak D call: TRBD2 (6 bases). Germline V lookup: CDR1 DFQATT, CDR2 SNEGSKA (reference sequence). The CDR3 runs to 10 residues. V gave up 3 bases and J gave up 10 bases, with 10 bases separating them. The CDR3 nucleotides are TGCAGTGCTAGTTTGCGGGGCCAGTACTTC. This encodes CSASLRGQYF.

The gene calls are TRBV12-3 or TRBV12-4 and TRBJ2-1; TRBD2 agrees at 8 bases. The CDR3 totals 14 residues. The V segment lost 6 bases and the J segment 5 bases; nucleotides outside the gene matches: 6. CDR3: CASSLHSGNNEQFF. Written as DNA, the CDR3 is TGTGCCAGCAGCCTACATAGCGGGAACAATGAGCAGTTCTTC.

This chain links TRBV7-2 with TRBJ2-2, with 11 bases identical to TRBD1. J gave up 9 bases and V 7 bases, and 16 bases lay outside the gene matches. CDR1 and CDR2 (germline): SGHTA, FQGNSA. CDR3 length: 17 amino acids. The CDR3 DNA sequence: TGTGCCAGCACCCAACGGATGGACAGGGGGCTTTCGCGGGAGCTGTTTTTT. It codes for CASTQRMDRGLSRELFF.

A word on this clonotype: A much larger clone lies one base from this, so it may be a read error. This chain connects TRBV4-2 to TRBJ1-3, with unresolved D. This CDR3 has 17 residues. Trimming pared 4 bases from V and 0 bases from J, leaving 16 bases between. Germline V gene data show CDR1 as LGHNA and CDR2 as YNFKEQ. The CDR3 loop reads CASSPGSVGFSGNTIYF. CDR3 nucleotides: TGTGCCAGCAGCCCAGGCTCAGTCGGCTTCTCTGGAAACACCATATATTTT.

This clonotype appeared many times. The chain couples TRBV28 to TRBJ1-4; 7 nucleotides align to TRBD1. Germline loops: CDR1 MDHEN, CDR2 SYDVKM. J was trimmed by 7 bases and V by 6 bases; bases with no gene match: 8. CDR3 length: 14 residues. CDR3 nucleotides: TGTGCCAGCAGGCAGACAGGGATTGGTGAAAAACTGTTTTTT. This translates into CASRQTGIGEKLFF.

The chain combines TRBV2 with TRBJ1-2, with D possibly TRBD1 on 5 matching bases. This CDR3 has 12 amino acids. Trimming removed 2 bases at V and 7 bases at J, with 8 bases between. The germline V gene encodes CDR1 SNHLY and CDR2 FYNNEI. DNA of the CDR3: TGTGCCAGCAGTGAACAGGGAATTGGCTACACCTTC. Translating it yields CASSEQGIGYTF.

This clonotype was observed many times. In DNA, the CDR3 is TGTGCCAGCAGCTCAAGACTAGCGGGAGGGTTCCCCGAGCAGTACTTC. This encodes CASSSRLAGGFPEQYF. The genes are TRBV11-1 and TRBJ2-7, with 14 positions matching TRBD2. The CDR3 spans 16 residues. V lost 4 bases, J lost 6 bases, and 8 bases stayed unmatched. The germline CDR1 and CDR2 sequences are SGHAT and FQDESV (reference sequence).

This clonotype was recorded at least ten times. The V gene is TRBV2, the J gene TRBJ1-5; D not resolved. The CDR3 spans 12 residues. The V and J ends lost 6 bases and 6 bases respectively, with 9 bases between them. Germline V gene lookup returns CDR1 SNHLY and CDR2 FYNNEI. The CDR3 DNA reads TGTGCCAGCAGGGGTTTCGGTCAGCCCCAGCATTTT. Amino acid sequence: CASRGFGQPQHF.

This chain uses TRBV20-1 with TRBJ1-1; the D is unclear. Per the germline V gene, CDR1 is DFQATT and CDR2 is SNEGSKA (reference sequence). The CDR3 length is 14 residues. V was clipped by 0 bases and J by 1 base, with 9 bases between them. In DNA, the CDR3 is TGCAGTGCTAGAGATCTGAGGGAGAACACTGAAGCTTTCTTT. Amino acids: CSARDLRENTEAFF.

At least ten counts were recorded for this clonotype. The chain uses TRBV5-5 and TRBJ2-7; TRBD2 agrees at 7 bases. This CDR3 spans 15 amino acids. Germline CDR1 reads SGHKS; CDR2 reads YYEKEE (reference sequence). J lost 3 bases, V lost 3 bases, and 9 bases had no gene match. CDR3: CASSSPGKRGYEQYF. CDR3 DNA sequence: TGTGCCAGCAGCTCCCCAGGCAAGCGGGGCTACGAGCAGTACTTC. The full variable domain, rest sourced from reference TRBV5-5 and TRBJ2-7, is DAGVTQSPTHLIKTRGQQVTLRCSPISGHKSVSWYQQVLGQGPQFIFQYYEKEERGRGNFPDRFSARQFPNYSSELNVNALLLGDSALYLCASSSPGKRGYEQYFGPGTRLTVT.

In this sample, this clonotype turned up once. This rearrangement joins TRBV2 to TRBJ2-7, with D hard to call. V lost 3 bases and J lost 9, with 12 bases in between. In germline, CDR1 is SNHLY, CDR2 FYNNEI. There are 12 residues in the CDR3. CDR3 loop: CASSDSSFGQYF. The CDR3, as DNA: TGTGCCAGCAGTGACAGTTCCTTCGGGCAGTACTTC. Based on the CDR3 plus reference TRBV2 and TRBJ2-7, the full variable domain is EPEVTQTPSHQVTQMGQEVILRCVPISNHLYFYWYRQILGQKVEFLVSFYNNEISEKSEIFDDQFSVERPDGSNFTLKIRSTKLEDSAMYFCASSDSSFGQYFGPGTRLTVT.

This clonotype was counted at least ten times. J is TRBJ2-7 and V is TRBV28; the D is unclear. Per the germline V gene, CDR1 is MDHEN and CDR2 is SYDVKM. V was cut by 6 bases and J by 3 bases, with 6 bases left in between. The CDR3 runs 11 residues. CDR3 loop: CASRLNYEQYF. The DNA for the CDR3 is TGTGCCAGCAGGTTGAACTACGAGCAGTACTTC.

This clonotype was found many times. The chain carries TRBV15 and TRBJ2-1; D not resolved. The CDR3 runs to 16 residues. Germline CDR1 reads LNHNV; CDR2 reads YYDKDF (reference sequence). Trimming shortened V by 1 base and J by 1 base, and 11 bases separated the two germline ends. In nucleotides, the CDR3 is TGTGCCACCAGCAGAGGGCCAAGTGGGTCCTACAATGAGCAGTTCTTC. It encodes CATSRGPSGSYNEQFF.

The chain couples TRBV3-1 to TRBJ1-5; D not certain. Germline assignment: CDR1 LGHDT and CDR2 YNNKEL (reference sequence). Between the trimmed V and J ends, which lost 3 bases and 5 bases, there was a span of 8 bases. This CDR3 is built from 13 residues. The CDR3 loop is CASSQERHQPQHF. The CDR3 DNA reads TGTGCCAGCAGCCAGGAACGCCATCAGCCCCAGCATTTT.

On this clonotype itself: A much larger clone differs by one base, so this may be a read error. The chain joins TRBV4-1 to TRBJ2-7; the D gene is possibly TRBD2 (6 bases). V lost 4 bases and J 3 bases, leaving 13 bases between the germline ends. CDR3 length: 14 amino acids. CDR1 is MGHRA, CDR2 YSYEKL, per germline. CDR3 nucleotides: TGCGCCAGCAGCCGGGAGGCATACAACTACGAGCAGTACTTC. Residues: CASSREAYNYEQYF.

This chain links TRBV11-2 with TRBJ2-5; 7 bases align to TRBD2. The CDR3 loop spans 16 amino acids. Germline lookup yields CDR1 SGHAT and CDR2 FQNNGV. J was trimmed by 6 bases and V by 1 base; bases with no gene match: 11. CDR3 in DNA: TGTGCCAGCAGCTTAGCGGCAGGCGGGAGTCGGAAGACCCAGTACTTC. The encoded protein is CASSLAAGGSRKTQYF.

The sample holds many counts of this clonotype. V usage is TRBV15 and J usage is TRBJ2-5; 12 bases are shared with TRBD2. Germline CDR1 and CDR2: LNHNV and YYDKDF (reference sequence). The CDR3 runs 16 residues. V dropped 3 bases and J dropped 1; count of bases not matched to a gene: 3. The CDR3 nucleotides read TGTGCCACCAGCAGTACGACTAGCGGGAGCCAAGAGACCCAGTACTTC. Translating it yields CATSSTTSGSQETQYF.

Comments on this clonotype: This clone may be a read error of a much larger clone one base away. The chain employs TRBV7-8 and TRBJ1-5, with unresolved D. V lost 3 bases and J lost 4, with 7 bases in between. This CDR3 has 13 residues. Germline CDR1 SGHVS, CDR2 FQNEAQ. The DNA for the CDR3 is TGTGCCAGCAGCTTCGCCGATAATCAGCCCCAGCATTTT. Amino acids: CASSFADNQPQHF.

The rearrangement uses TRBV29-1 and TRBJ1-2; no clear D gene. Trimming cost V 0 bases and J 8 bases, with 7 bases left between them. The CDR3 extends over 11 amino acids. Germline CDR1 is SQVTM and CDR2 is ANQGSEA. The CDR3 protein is CSVEEYRGYTF. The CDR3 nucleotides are TGCAGCGTTGAAGAGTACCGGGGCTACACCTTC.

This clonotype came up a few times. The CDR3 region has the DNA TGTGCCAGCTCACCCTTAGGGACGGACTCTGGAAACACCATATATTTT. This translates into CASSPLGTDSGNTIYF. The rearrangement links TRBV18 to TRBJ1-3; TRBD1 is a possible D gene (5 bases). The CDR3 length is 16 residues. The V gene's germline CDR1 is KGHSH and CDR2 LQKENI. Trimming shortened V by 3 bases and J by 0 bases, and 12 bases separated the two germline ends.

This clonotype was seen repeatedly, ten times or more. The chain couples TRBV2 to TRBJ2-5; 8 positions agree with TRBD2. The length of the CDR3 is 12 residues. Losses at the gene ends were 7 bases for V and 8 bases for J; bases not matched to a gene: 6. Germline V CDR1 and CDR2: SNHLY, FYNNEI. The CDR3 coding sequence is TGTGCCAGCAACGTTGGACTAGCCACCCAGTACTTC. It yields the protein CASNVGLATQYF.

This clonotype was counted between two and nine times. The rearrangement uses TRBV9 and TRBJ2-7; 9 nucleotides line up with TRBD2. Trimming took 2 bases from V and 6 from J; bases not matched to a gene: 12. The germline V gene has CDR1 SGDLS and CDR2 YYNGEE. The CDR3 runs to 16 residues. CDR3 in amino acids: CASSVGVSGRPVEQYF. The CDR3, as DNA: TGTGCCAGCAGCGTGGGCGTTAGCGGGAGACCCGTCGAGCAGTACTTC.